This record looks at one TCR beta chain sequence and its context. Its antigen target is currently unknown. Base qualities are not provided; no much larger clone lies one nucleotide away. V loses 6 bases of germline sequence and J loses 0 bases, and the interval between the two ends is 12 bases. The CDR3, from cysteine to phenylalanine, totals 14 residues. Only CDR3 DNA remains: 42 bases, in frame from the first base. Via the germline V gene (reference sequence), CDR1 is MNHEY and CDR2 SMNVEV. Preparation of the library involved the immunoSEQ multiplex PCR assay. A mixture of 60 forward primers for TCR Vbeta segments and 13 reverse primers for TCR Jbeta segments was used in the multiplex PCR. The CDR3 region of rearranged TCR beta genes was amplified from genomic DNA with a multiplex PCR assay. The amplified TCR beta libraries were sequenced on the Illumina HiSeq System as 87-base-pair reads. The study's processing was this. A later analysis tallied 70 million to 100 million unique TCR beta chains across the 666 repertoires, and roughly 11 million of those chains were shared by two or more donors. A nearest-neighbor algorithm error-corrected the raw reads and collapsed the reads into unique sequences, merging closely related sequences to remove PCR and sequencing errors. Alignment of CDR3 sequences to IMGT reference sequences was used to assign V, D and J gene segments. For a sequence to be retained, a match of at least six nucleotides was required to both a V gene segment and a J gene segment. Rearrangements were called productive when the CDR3 lacked stop codons and stayed in frame with V and J; all others were non-productive. CDR3 was defined by IMGT convention, running from the second conserved V-encoded cysteine to the conserved J-encoded phenylalanine. The earlier analysis of fewer than 700 of the donors excluded sequences that lacked an unambiguous match to a single V gene segment. An earlier analysis of approximately 590 of the donors classified V segments as functional when productive rearrangements were above 56.7% and as segregating when the standard deviation between donors was above 5%. A statistical classification framework was built to diagnose cytomegalovirus status from the catalog of TCR beta chain sequences. In a later analysis, V and J genes were assigned by comparing TCR nucleotide sequences against IMGT/GENE-DB human TR gene sequences. In a later analysis, CDR3 sequences and most-parsimonious VDJ recombination scenarios were assigned using the TCRdist pipeline. In a later analysis, each TCR beta chain was defined by its CDR3 amino acid sequence together with its V-gene family, and reads lacking a unique V-gene family were excluded. To address suspected cross-contamination and a sequencing artifact, a later analysis removed around 600 highly shared, low-generation-probability nucleotide sequences. For each public chain, a later analysis derived a clonal expansion index from normalized ranks of inferred template counts within each repertoire. In a later analysis, generation probabilities were computed with a VDJ recombination model fitted to out-of-frame rearrangements, and the resulting probabilities were checked against IGoR. In a later analysis, TCR-TCR, TCR-HLA and TCR-CMV co-occurrence was scored with hypergeometric tests, and a repertoire-size bias correction was applied to TCR pairs. To estimate false discovery rates, a later analysis permuted the HLA or CMV assignments 20 times. A later analysis grouped co-occurring TCRs with DBSCAN, adding TCRdist sequence similarity when clustering within HLA-allele-positive subsets. Repertoires with fewer than 30,000 or more than 120,000 public chains were left out of co-occurrence clustering, as were five repertoires with anomalous nucleotide sharing. In its TCRdb copy, this immuneACCESS table keeps in-frame sequences only and misses some clones. Where compared with another copy, unresolved V genes explain less than half of these, and the others have no known cause. V, J and clone size were drawn from that table, and D and trimming were deduced from the DNA. Counted in this sample were 120,000 or so clones; around 81% of them appeared once. Less than 2.5% of the sample is in the top ten clones.

This sample was included in a study of cytomegalovirus exposure and HLA in healthy donors (dated by TCRdb to about 2017). Regarding the research as a whole: In an earlier analysis of some 550 of the donors, around 300 Gb of sequence data and some 120 million unique TCR beta sequences from about 190 million T cells were reported. Roughly 300 gigabases of sequencing data and roughly 80 million unique TCR sequences made up an early release that covered roughly 670 HLA-typed donors. The genetic ancestry cluster associated with self-reported Caucasian donors included roughly four fifths of the 350 to 500 genotyped donors. The study aimed to test whether cataloging public T cell receptors could reveal signatures of past pathogen exposure. The study used immunosequencing to profile the T cell repertoires of 666 subjects and linked those repertoires to cytomegalovirus serostatus. In addition to the first cohort of hundreds of subjects, a separate validation cohort of around 110 different subjects was used. The study combined high-throughput TCR immunosequencing, statistical association of individual TCRs with disease status, and machine learning to predict cytomegalovirus infection status. A later analysis re-analyzed previously published TCR beta repertoires from 550 to 700 donors and added high-resolution HLA genotyping to study TCR occurrence patterns. In the later analysis, no new phenotypic data were used to find candidate immune exposures; instead, reliance was placed on TCR beta sequences and their occurrence across donors. An earlier analysis of approximately 630 of the donors applied high-throughput TCR beta sequencing to assess whether each TCR beta V gene segment acted as functional or pseudogenic. Donor age, sex, ethnicity and CMV serostatus were collected together with the repertoire data. Genome-wide SNP genotypes for about three fifths of the 666 donors were used in a later genetic analysis, which treated that subset as a discovery cohort. All discovery cohort repertoires had been generated on a single sequencing platform. Class I and class II HLA loci were covered by the typing at four-digit resolution. Typing coverage varied by locus: about 620-630 donors for A, B, C, DRB1 and DQB1; under 550 for DQA1; around 610 for DPA1; 450 to 480 for DPB1. Roughly five DR-DQ haplotypes were handled as single units for association and clustering, since linkage in the cohort was strong. On average, about 240,000 unique TCR beta nucleotide sequences were sequenced per donor among fewer than 500 genotyped donors of the cohort, with approximately 18% of those sequences being non-productive.

General conclusions and limits of the study: At a false discovery rate of 0.05, a later analysis linked about 17,000 TCR beta sequences to specific HLA alleles. A later genetic analysis reported fewer N-insertions in productive TCRs among donors in an Asian-associated ancestry cluster than the roughly 650-donor mean. Because the 87-base-pair reads could not distinguish some IMGT-functional V segments, including TRBV6-2 and TRBV6-3, those segments were excluded. About 17 rarely observed V segments, including chromosome 9 orphons, were excluded from the earlier analysis of 550 to 700 of the donors because counts were too low. It was suggested by the authors that the approach could potentially be generalized to other disease states and immunological phenotypes. The study listed 164 TCR beta chains as associated with cytomegalovirus. In an earlier analysis of around 600 of the donors, most TCR beta V segments were observed in productive rearrangements about 87% or about 30% of the time, broadly matching IMGT annotations. In a later analysis, several top co-occurrence clusters were reported to appear linked to parvovirus B19, influenza, CMV and Epstein-Barr virus. Only TCR beta chains were sequenced in this cohort, and the absence of alpha or paired-chain data limited detectable features. Correlated functional status among segregating V segments might reflect linkage disequilibrium, but an unknown experimental factor could not be ruled out. Presence/absence analyses assumed roughly uniform sequencing depth across donors, an assumption that may not hold. Assigning TCR associations to individual alleles was difficult when HLA alleles, especially DR and DQ, strongly co-occurred. A cluster of highly shared sequence variants was judged likely to represent a technical artifact of the sequencing pipeline. A further reported finding was that TCR beta sequences accurately predicted the HLA-A and HLA-B alleles for most subjects in the first cohort. Cytomegalovirus status was reported to be diagnosed by the classifier with high specificity and sensitivity in both the original and validation cohorts. A later genetic analysis associated a missense DCLRE1C variant with V-gene and J-gene trimming of TCR beta chains, and an independent cohort replicated the association. A later analysis found that most CMV-associated TCR beta chains appeared HLA-restricted, with HLA associations seemingly driven largely by CMV exposure. A later analysis found that HLA-associated TCR beta chains were more clonally expanded and had lower generation probabilities than equally common non-associated chains. Immune exposure information for the cohort was limited to CMV serostatus. In vitro tests confirmed that a few of the cytomegalovirus-associated TCR beta chains recognize cytomegalovirus antigens. Most TCR sequences were observed very rarely across donors, whereas some public TCRs were present in many individuals. In a later analysis, the rate of TCR association differed among HLA loci, with DRB1 alleles having the most associated TCRs and HLA-C alleles having the fewest. Because HLA typing was missing for some donors at each locus, association tests included only the typed subset.

The cohort comprised fewer than 700 healthy bone marrow donors. At the time of sampling, every cohort member was nominally healthy, though immune exposures that went unrecorded were likely present. The donor was CMV seronegative and belonged to the group of several hundred seronegative cohort members. A peripheral blood sample was provided by each donor, and peripheral blood mononuclear cells were used for TCR beta sequencing. The Qiagen DNeasy Blood Extraction Kit was used to extract genomic DNA from the blood cell samples. In this chain, TRBV27 is recombined with TRBJ2-7; the D gene lacks a confident call. Sequencing was done on a sample of PBMCs. The source is a woman aged 40 to 50 in good health and CMV-seronegative. The CDR3 reads CASSPGSHSYEQYF. DNA sequence: TGTGCCAGCAGCCCCGGTTCCCACTCCTACGAGCAGTACTTC.